The clone carrying this TCR beta chain was counted ten times or more. The data derive from a study of spatial heterogeneity in lung cancer. Using its own MiXCR run on the 5' RACE reads, TCRdb lists one record per CDR3 protein. The table lists more than 9,500 distinct CDR3 sequences, 5.5% to 7.5% of them singletons. The CDR3 sequence is 13 residues long. V gave up 5 bases and J gave up 6 bases, with 11 bases separating them. Per the germline V gene, CDR1 is LNHNV and CDR2 is YYDKDF (reference sequence). Time point reported: sample taken at primary tumor resection. Unsorted whole RNA samples from tumor, nontumor lung or frozen PBMC were sequenced.

The sequence came from a male donor with early-stage non-small cell lung cancer. Sequencing used normal lung tissue next to the tumor, obtained at surgery. The chain is built from TRBV15 and TRBJ2-1; D not certain. The CDR3 region is CATSLGTTNEQFF. The CDR3 bases are TGTGCCACCAGCTTGGGAACTACCAATGAGCAGTTCTTC.